This T cell receptor beta chain is drawn from a study of cytomegalovirus exposure and HLA in healthy donors. For the study at large: Tens of millions of unique TCRs from HLA-typed donors were held in an early data release.

Turning to this clone: Its antigen is not known.

Points from the study as a whole: In an earlier analysis, in approximately 630 donors, most V segments appeared productive either ~87% or ~30% of the time. As a later analysis showed, a missense DCLRE1C variant was linked to trimming of TCR beta V- and J-genes. A further, later analysis showed that HLA-associated TCR beta chains (compared with equally common others) were more clonally expanded.

Use of 60 Vbeta and 13 Jbeta primers characterized the PCR. Using immunoSEQ multiplex PCR, the repertoire was profiled, and TCRdb retains in-frame clones only, with some absent. The repertoire includes hundreds of thousands of clones, around 80% of them detected once, and 3.8% sits in the top ten. Trimming took 3 bases from V and 5 from J, leaving 19 bases between them. The CDR3 sequence is 16 residues long. Germline-derived CDR1 and CDR2 are MGHRA and YSYEKL. The clonotype comes from a male donor in good health and CMV-seronegative. Sample: PBMCs. The chain links TRBV4-1 to TRBJ1-1; a weak D match, TRBD1 (6 bases). The CDR3 loop reads CASSQSVYRVATEAFF. The DNA of the CDR3 is TGCGCCAGCAGCCAGTCCGTGTACAGGGTCGCTACTGAAGCTTTCTTT.